Ten or more counts support the clone carrying this T cell receptor beta chain. The source of the sample is a study of regulatory T cells in long-lasting Graves disease. iRepertoire HTBI primers and Arm-PCR of CDR3 regions built TCR beta libraries. Each CDR3 protein is one row after TCRdb ran MiXCR on the multiplex PCR reads. The profile covers about 220,000 distinct CDR3 sequences, with around 20% appearing a single time and about 10% taken by the ten largest. The CDR3 length is 14 residues. CDR1 and CDR2 (germline): SGHRS, YFSETQ. Trimming took 1 base from V and 8 from J; bases not matched to a gene: 5. The sample's time point: newly diagnosed GD, antithyroid drugs for less than 3 months. Isolated PBMC RNA provided the starting material for the TCR library. These data also formed part of another study, on T cells in Graves' hyperthyroidism and ophthalmopathy. That paper adds: Blood samples included most of the expanded thyroid clonotypes exceeding 0.001.

The sample here was peripheral blood mononuclear cells (PBMCs), taken at new diagnosis, from a patient treated with antithyroid drugs. This sequence was found in a woman in her thirties with Graves disease. The chain carries TRBV5-1 and TRBJ1-3; 8 bases match TRBD1. The chain's CDR3 is CASSLIDRGDTIYF. CDR3 sequence (DNA): TGCGCCAGCAGCTTGATCGACAGGGGCGACACCATATATTTT. Full variable domain (remainder filled in from reference TRBV5-1 and TRBJ1-3): KAGVTQTPRYLIKTRGQQVTLSCSPISGHRSVSWYQQTPGQGLQFLFEYFSETQRNKGNFPGRFSGRQFSNSRSEMNVSTLELGDSALYLCASSLIDRGDTIYFGEGSWLTVV.